This T cell receptor (beta chain) was identified during a study of cytomegalovirus exposure and HLA in healthy donors. Study context: A subsequent analysis reported that the 95 to 150 validation repertoires were produced on the same platform that had also been used for the roughly 710 first-cohort repertoires. Findings and caveats of the study: Cytomegalovirus-associated TCR beta chains were listed, numbering 150 to 200. Three chains tied to CMV proved CMV antigen-specific in vitro.

The V and J ends lost 0 bases and 6 bases respectively, with 10 bases between them. The CDR3 consists of 14 residues. The germline gives CDR1 SGHNT, CDR2 YYREEE (reference sequence). With respect to this clone: Its antigen is currently unknown.

The repertoire was sequenced with immunoSEQ multiplex PCR; TCRdb's copy has only in-frame clones and lacks some. Of 150,000 to 200,000 clones listed, roughly 89% are singletons. Sequenced input: PBMCs. The receptor was derived from a woman in her twenties or thirties in good health and CMV-seronegative. The genes are TRBV5-4 and TRBJ2-1; D unresolved. The CDR3 is CASSLVARSNEQFF. In nucleotides, the CDR3 is TGTGCCAGCAGCTTGGTGGCTAGAAGCAATGAGCAGTTCTTC.